This T cell receptor (beta chain) emerged from a study of CD8+ T cells in alopecia areata. Background on the study: Each of the treated patients was given oral tofacitinib, 5 to 10 mg twice daily, for moderate-to-severe alopecia areata.

Extracted from the samples, RNA was reverse transcribed into cDNA to serve as the sequencing template. Assay: immunoSEQ multiplex PCR; the TCRdb copy retains only in-frame clones and omits some. The sample has some 190,000 clones, approximately 51% seen once. Study results and limitations: Lesional scalp, notably in alopecia totalis/universalis, had clonality above that of normal scalp. Among the top 100, expanded CD8+ clones, as well as scalp clonality, were significantly decreased by tofacitinib.

The sample's treatment: oral pan-JAK inhibitor, 5-10 mg twice daily. Lesional scalp tissue (obtained by punch biopsy) and peripheral blood were collected from alopecia areata patients. To note about this clone: Antigen specificity is unknown.

This receptor was identified in a human donor with alopecia areata. The source was CD8+ T cells sorted from blood, collected between weeks 51 and 54, from a patient treated with tofacitinib.

CDR3 sequence (DNA): TGTGGAACAACTAGCGGGGTATTTGATACGCAGTATTTT. Residues: CGTTSGVFDTQYF. The gene calls are TRBV7-9 and TRBJ2-3; 10 positions agree with TRBD2. CDR1 is SEHNR, CDR2 FQNEAQ, per germline (reference sequence). The CDR3 totals 13 residues.